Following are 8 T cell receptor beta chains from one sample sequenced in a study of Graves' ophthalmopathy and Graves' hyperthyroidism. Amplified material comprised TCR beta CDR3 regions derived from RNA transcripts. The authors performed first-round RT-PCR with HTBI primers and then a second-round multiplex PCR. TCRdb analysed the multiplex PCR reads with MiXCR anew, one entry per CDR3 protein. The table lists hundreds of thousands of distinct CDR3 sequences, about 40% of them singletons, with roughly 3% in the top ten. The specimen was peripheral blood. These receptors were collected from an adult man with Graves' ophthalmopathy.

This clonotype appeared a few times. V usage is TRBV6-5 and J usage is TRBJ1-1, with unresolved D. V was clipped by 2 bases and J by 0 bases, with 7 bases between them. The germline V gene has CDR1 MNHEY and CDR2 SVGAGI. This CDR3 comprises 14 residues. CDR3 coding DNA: TGTGCCAGCAGTTACCAACAAATGAACACTGAAGCTTTCTTT. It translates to CASSYQQMNTEAFF.

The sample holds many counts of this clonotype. CDR3 sequence reads: CASSVGLAGGETQYF. For the CDR3, the DNA is TGTGCCAGCAGCGTAGGACTAGCGGGGGGAGAGACCCAGTACTTC. J is TRBJ2-5 and V is TRBV10-3; 14 bases are shared with TRBD2. J was trimmed by 4 bases and V by 10 bases; bases with no gene match: 8. The CDR3 sequence is 15 residues long. Per germline, CDR1 ENHRY and CDR2 SYGVKD.

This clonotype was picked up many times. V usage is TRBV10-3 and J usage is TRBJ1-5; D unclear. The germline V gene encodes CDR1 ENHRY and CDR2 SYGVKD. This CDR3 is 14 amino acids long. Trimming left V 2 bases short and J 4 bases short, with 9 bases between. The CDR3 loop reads CAISEGRTNQPQHF. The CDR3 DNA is TGTGCCATCAGTGAGGGCAGAACAAATCAGCCCCAGCATTTT.

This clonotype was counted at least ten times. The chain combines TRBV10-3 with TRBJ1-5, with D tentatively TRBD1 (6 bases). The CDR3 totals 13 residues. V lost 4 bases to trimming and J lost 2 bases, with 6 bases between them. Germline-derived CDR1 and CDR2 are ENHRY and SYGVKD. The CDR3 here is CAISGQGNQPQHF. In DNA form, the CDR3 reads TGTGCCATCAGTGGACAGGGCAATCAGCCCCAGCATTTT.

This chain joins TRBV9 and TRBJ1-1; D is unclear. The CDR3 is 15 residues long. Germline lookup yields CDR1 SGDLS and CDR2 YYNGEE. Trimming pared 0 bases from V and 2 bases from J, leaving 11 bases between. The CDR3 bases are TGTGCCAGCAGCGTAGGGGAGTCCCCAAACACTGAAGCTTTCTTT. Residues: CASSVGESPNTEAFF.

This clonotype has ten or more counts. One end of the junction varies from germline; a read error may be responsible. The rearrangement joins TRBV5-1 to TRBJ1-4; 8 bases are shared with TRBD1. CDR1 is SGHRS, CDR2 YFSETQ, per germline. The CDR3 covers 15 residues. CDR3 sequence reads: CASSSTGATNEKLFF. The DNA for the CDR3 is TGTGCCAGCAGCTCGACAGGGGCAACTAATGAAAAACTGTTTTTT.

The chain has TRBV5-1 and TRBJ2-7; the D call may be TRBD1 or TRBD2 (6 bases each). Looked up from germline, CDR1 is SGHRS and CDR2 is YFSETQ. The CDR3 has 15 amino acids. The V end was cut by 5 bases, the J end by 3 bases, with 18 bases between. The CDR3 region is CASRLAGTTNYEQYF. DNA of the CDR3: TGCGCCAGCAGACTAGCCGGGACAACAAACTACGAGCAGTACTTC.

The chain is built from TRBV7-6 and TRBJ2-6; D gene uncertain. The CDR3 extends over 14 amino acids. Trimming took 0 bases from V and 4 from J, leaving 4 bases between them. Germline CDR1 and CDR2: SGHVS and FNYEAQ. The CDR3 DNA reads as TGTGCCAGCAGCTTAGCGGTCGGGGCCAACGTCCTGACTTTC. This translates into CASSLAVGANVLTF.